Listed below are T cell receptor beta chains from one sample, sequenced in a study of T cells in Graves' hyperthyroidism and ophthalmopathy. TCRdb reprocessed the multiplex PCR reads with MiXCR, giving one entry per CDR3 protein. The sample includes about 620,000 distinct CDR3 sequences, around 15% seen only once; the top ten take around 3.9%. The sample comprised blood. The receptors come from a young woman with Graves' hyperthyroidism. CDR3s include the opening cysteine and the closing phenylalanine or tryptophan. A D gene is named only where the DNA matches it firmly. The listing skips clone size in some rows; elsewhere it reads once, few, many or a size class.

TRBD1,TRBJ2-1,TRBV6-1,NA,TGTGCCAGCAGTGAAACCGGACAGGGAGCTTACAATGAGCAGTTCTTC,CASSETGQGAYNEQFF
TRBD1,TRBJ1-1,TRBV5-4,few,TGTGCCAGTGGGACAGCTAAGAACACTGAAGCTTTCTTT,CASGTAKNTEAFF
NA,TRBJ2-1,TRBV11-3,NA,TGTGCCAGCAGCGATCTCGGGTATGGTAATTATGAGCAGTTCTTC,CASSDLGYGNYEQFF
NA,TRBJ1-1,TRBV10-3,few,TGTGCCATCAGTGGCCTCAATGGCTCGAACACTGAAGCTTTCTTT,CAISGLNGSNTEAFF
NA,TRBJ2-1,TRBV28,many,TGTGCCAGCAGTTTAAAGAGGAGGATGGCCTACAATGAGCAGTTCTTC,CASSLKRRMAYNEQFF
NA,TRBJ1-1,TRBV7-2,many,TGTGCCAGCAGCTCCGGGTCAGCTGAAGCTTTCTTT,CASSSGSAEAFF
NA,TRBJ2-1,TRBV30,NA,TGTGCCTGGAGTGTACACTTAAAGGACAATGAGCAGTTCTTC,CAWSVHLKDNEQFF
TRBD2,TRBJ2-7,TRBV11-2,many,TGTGCCAGCAGCTACAGCGGGGGGGGATCCTACGAGCAGTACTTC,CASSYSGGGSYEQYF
NA,TRBJ1-5,TRBV28,few,TGTGCCAGCAGTCAGAGACAGAGCACGCAGCCCCAGCATTTT,CASSQRQSTQPQHF
TRBD1,TRBJ2-7,TRBV20-1,NA,TGCAGTGCTGAGGGGACAGGAAGATACGAGCAGTACTTC,CSAEGTGRYEQYF
NA,TRBJ2-7,TRBV5-6,many,TGTGCCAGCAGACTGAACCACTACGAGCAGTACTTC,CASRLNHYEQYF
NA,TRBJ2-7,TRBV20-1,many,TGCAGTGCTGCCCACAAACAGGGAACCTTATCCTACGAGCAGTACTTC,CSAAHKQGTLSYEQYF
NA,TRBJ2-3,TRBV7-8,many,TGTGCCAGCAGCGCATACTCCTCCCGCACAGATACGCAGTATTTT,CASSAYSSRTDTQYF
NA,TRBJ2-5,TRBV6-6,NA,TGTGCCAGCAGTTACCGGCCGGCCCGCCAAGAGACCCAGTACTTC,CASSYRPARQETQYF
TRBD2,TRBJ2-1,TRBV6-2/TRBV6-3,many,TGTGCCAGCAGGGCCCTTACAGCGGGAGGTGGGCATGAGCAGTTCTTC,CASRALTAGGGHEQFF
TRBD2,TRBJ2-1,TRBV6-1,many,TGTGCCAGCACCCCGAAACTAGCGGGAGTTAATGAGCAGTTCTTC,CASTPKLAGVNEQFF
TRBD1,TRBJ2-6,TRBV5-1,NA,TGCGCCAGCAGCTTGGGACAGGGATCCCCTGGGGCCAACGTCCTGACTTTC,CASSLGQGSPGANVLTF